These 3 T cell receptor beta chains came from one sample sequenced in a study of T cell changes during pregnancy in multiple sclerosis. The repertoire was sequenced with immunoSEQ multiplex PCR; TCRdb's copy has only in-frame clones and lacks some. This table has approximately 66,000 clones, around nine tenths appearing once. The input for sequencing was CD8+ T cells from peripheral blood mononuclear cells, taken before pregnancy. All receptors derive from a female donor with multiple sclerosis, enrolled in a pregnancy study.

In the case of this clone: The junction and the germline gene differ at one end; a read error may be behind it. This chain links TRBV7-7 with TRBJ2-2, with D maybe TRBD1 (6 bases). CDR3 length: 15 amino acids. From germline, CDR1 is SSHAT and CDR2 FNYEAQ (reference sequence). The CDR3 spells CASSFKAGANGELFF. Written as DNA, the CDR3 is TGTGCTAGCAGCTTCAAGGCAGGGGCGAACGGGGAGCTGTTTTTT.

The chain couples TRBV29-1 to TRBJ2-5; perhaps TRBD1 as D (6 bases). V gave up 2 bases and J gave up 4 bases, with 11 bases separating them. Germline V gives CDR1 SQVTM, CDR2 ANQGSEA. The CDR3 loop spans 13 amino acids. For the CDR3, the DNA is TGCAGCGTTGAACCGACAGGTTCAGAGACCCAGTACTTC. Protein sequence: CSVEPTGSETQYF.

V and J are TRBV19 and TRBJ2-7; possibly TRBD1 for D (5 bases). The germline V gene encodes CDR1 LNHDA and CDR2 SQIVND (reference sequence). The ends were cut back, 3 bases at V and 0 bases at J, with 9 bases in the middle. The CDR3 has 14 residues. DNA of the CDR3: TGTGCCAGTAGTATGGGGCCTTACTCCTACGAGCAGTACTTC. It is translated as CASSMGPYSYEQYF.